This passage covers 3 T cell receptor beta chains from one sample sequenced in a study of shared clonotypes between healthy human individuals (dated by TCRdb to 2020 to 2022). The receptor library was made with the immunoSEQ multiplex PCR assay. Drawn from immuneACCESS, this table holds only the in-frame rearrangements with V and J called that TCRdb kept. Clones are partly lost; checked studies trace under half to an unresolved V gene and leave the rest unexplained. For this sample there are millions of clones; roughly 91% appear just once. The ten largest account for over 1.5% of the sample. CD8 naive samples were obtained by positive selection for CCR7 among CD45RO-negative cells, yielding a CD45RA+CCR7+ population from which TemRA cells were excluded. Sequencing was carried out using naive CD8+ T cells from PBMCs. The cell subset or site tag for this specimen amounts to: CD45RA+CCR7+. These receptor sequences come from a man between 18 and 29 years old in good health. Some clones in this sample may be carry-over from other donors' samples.

This chain connects TRBV2 to TRBJ2-7, with a possible D match to TRBD2 (5 bases). Germline assignment: CDR1 SNHLY and CDR2 FYNNEI. The CDR3 spans 15 residues. V was pared by 7 bases and J by 0 bases, with 16 bases between. The CDR3: CASKGGGDHSYEQYF. The CDR3, as DNA: TGTGCCAGCAAAGGAGGAGGTGACCACTCCTACGAGCAGTACTTC.

The gene calls are TRBV28 and TRBJ1-5, with D perhaps TRBD1 (6 bases). The germline gives CDR1 MDHEN, CDR2 SYDVKM. Trimming stripped 8 bases from V and 6 bases from J, with 17 bases between. The CDR3 length is 14 residues. The DNA for the CDR3 is TGTGCCAGCCGGGGCGGGGCAGGGGCTCAGCCCCAGCATTTT. Amino acids: CASRGGAGAQPQHF.

This sequence joins TRBV7-9 and TRBJ2-4, with no clear D. V was trimmed by 0 bases and J by 5 bases, leaving 8 bases between them. The CDR3 contains 14 residues. The germline V gene has CDR1 SEHNR and CDR2 FQNEAQ (reference sequence). This CDR3 is CASSLAVVQNIQYF. The CDR3 nucleotides read TGTGCCAGCAGCTTAGCGGTCGTTCAAAACATTCAGTACTTC.